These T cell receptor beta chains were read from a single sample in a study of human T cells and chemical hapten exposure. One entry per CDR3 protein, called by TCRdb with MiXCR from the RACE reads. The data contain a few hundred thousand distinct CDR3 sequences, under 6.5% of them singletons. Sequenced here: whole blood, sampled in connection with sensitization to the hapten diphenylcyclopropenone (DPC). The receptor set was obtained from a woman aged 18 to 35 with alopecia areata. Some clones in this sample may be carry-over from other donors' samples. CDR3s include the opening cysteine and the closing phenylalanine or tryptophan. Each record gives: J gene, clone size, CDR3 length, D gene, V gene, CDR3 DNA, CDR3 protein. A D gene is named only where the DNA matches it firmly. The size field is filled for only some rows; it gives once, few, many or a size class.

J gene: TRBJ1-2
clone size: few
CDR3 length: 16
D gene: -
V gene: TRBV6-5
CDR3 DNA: TGTGCCAGCAGTTACTCACTTACACAGGGCTACTATGGCTACACCTTC
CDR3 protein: CASSYSLTQGYYGYTF

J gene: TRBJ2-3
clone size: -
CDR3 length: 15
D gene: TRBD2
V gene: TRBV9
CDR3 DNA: TGTGCCAGCAGCGTATCGACAGCGGGACCAGATACGCAGTATTTT
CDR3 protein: CASSVSTAGPDTQYF

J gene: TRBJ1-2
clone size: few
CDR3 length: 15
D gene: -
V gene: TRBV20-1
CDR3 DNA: TGCAGTGCTAGAGAGCCACAATTCCCTAACTATGGCTACACCTTC
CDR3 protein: CSAREPQFPNYGYTF

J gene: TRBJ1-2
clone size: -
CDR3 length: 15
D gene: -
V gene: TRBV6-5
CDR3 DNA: TGTGCCAGCAGTTATAGGGAAGAAGCATTCTATGGCTACACCTTC
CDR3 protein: CASSYREEAFYGYTF

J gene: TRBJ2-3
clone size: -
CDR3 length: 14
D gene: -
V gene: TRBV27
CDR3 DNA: TGTGCCACTACAACGTCCGCAGGGAGAGATACGCAGTATTTT
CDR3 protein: CATTTSAGRDTQYF

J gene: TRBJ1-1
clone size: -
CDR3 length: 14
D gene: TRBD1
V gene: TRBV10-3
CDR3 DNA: TGTGCCATCAGAGGGACAGAGAAGAACACTGAAGCTTTCTTT
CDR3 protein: CAIRGTEKNTEAFF

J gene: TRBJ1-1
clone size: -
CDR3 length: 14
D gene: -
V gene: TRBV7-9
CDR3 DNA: TGTGCCAGCAGCTTCGCGGGGGTTGGCACTGAAGCTTTCTTT
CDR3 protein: CASSFAGVGTEAFF

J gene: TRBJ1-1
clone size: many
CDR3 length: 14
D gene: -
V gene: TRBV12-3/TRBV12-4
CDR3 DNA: TGTGCCAGCAGCGTCGGGGGCGCAGGCACTGAAGCTTTCTTT
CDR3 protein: CASSVGGAGTEAFF

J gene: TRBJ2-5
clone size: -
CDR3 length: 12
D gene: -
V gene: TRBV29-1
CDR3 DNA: TGCAGCGCAACAGGGTACCGAGAGACCCAGTACTTC
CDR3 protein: CSATGYRETQYF

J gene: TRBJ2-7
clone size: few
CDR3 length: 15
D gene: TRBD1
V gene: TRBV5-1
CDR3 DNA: TGCGCCAGCAGCTTAGGGGACAGGGAGACCTACGAGCAGTACTTC
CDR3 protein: CASSLGDRETYEQYF

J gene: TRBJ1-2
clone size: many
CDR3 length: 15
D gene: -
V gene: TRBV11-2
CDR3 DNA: TGTGCCAGCAGCTTAGACGGGCACGCCAACTATGGCTACACCTTC
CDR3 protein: CASSLDGHANYGYTF

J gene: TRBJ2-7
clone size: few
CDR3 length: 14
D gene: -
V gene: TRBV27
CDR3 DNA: TGTGCCAGCAGCCCTCGGGAGACTGGCTACGAGCAGTACTTC
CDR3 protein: CASSPRETGYEQYF

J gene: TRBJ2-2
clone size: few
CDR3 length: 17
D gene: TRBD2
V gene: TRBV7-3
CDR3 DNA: TGTGCCAGCAGCTTAAAGGCCGGCGGGGGTGCCACCGGGGAGCTGTTTTTT
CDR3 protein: CASSLKAGGGATGELFF

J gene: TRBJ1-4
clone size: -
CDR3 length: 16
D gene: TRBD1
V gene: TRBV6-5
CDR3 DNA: TGTGCCAGCAGCTATGGATCCGGGACAGGGAATGAAAAACTGTTTTTT
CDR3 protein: CASSYGSGTGNEKLFF

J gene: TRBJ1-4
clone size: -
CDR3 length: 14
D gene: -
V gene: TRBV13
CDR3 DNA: TGTGCCAGCAGCCCGGTCCTTGAGGGAGAAAAACTGTTTTTT
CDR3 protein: CASSPVLEGEKLFF

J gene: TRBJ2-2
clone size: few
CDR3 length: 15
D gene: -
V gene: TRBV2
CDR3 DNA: TGTGCCAGCAGCCCACCCCAGGGGAACACCGGGGAGCTGTTTTTT
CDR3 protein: CASSPPQGNTGELFF

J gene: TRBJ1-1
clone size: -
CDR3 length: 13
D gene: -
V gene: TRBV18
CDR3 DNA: TGTGCCAGCTCACCGGCGCCGGTGGCTGAAGCTTTCTTT
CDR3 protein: CASSPAPVAEAFF

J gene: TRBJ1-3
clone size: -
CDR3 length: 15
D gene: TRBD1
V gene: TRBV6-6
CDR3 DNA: TGTGCCAGCAGCCCACAGGGGGCATTTGGAAACACCATATATTTT
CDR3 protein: CASSPQGAFGNTIYF

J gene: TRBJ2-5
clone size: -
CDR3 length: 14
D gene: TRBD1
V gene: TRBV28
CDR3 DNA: TGTGCCAGCAGGGTTGACAGGGTCCAAGAGACCCAGTACTTC
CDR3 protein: CASRVDRVQETQYF

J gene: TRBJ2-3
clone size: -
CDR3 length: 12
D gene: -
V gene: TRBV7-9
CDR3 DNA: TGTGCCAGCAGCTTTGGGGTAGATACGCAGTATTTT
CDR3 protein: CASSFGVDTQYF

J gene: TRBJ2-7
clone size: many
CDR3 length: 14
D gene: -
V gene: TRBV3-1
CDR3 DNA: TGTGCCAGCAGCCAAGAAGGGGTTTCCTACGAGCAGTACTTC
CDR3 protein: CASSQEGVSYEQYF

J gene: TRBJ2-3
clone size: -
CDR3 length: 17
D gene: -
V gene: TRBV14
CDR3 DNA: TGTGCCAGCAGCCAAGATCGGGCACTAGCCGAGGGAGATACGCAGTATTTT
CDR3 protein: CASSQDRALAEGDTQYF

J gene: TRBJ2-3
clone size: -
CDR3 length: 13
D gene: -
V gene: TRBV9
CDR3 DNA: TGTGCCAGCAGCATAAACAGGGCTGATACGCAGTATTTT
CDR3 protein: CASSINRADTQYF

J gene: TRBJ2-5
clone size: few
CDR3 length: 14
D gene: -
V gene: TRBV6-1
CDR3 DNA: TGTGCCAGCAGCCCTGGCCCTGGAGAAGAGACCCAGTACTTC
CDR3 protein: CASSPGPGEETQYF

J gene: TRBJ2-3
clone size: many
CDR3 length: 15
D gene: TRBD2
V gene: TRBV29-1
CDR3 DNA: TGCAGCGTTGATCCGGCGGGGGTAAATACAGATACGCAGTATTTT
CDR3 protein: CSVDPAGVNTDTQYF

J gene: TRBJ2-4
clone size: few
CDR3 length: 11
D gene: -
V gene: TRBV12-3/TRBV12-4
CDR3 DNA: TGTGCCAGCAGCCCCCAAGACATTCAGTACTTC
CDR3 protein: CASSPQDIQYF

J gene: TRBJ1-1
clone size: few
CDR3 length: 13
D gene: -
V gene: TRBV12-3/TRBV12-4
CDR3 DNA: TGTGCCAGCAGTTTGGGAGCCAGCACTGAAGCTTTCTTT
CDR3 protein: CASSLGASTEAFF

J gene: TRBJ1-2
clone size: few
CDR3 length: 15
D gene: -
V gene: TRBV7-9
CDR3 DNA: TGTGCCAGCAGCCCTACGGAGGGCGCAGGGTATGGCTACACCTTC
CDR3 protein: CASSPTEGAGYGYTF

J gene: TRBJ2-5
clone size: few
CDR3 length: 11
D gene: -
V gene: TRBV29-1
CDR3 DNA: TGCAGCGTTTTTGAAGGGGAGACCCAGTACTTC
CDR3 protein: CSVFEGETQYF

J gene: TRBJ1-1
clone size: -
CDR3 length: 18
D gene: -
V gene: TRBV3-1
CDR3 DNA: TGTGCCAGCAGCCAAGAATCAATTGTGGGTTTGATGAACACTGAAGCTTTCTTT
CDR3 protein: CASSQESIVGLMNTEAFF

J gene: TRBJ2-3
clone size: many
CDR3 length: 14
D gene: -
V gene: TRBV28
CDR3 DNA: TGTGCCAGCAGTTCCGGACACTTCACAGATACGCAGTATTTT
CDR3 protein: CASSSGHFTDTQYF

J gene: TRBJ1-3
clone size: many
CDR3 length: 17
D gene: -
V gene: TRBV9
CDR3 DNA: TGTGCCAGCAGCCCGGAACCTACCCCTCTCTCTGGAAACACCATATATTTT
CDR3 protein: CASSPEPTPLSGNTIYF

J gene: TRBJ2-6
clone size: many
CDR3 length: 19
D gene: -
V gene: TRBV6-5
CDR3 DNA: TGTGCCAGCAGTTACCAGGCAGGGGGGATTTACTCTGGGGCCAACGTCCTGACTTTC
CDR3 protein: CASSYQAGGIYSGANVLTF

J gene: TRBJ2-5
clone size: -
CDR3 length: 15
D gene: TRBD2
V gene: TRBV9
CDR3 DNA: TGTGCCAGCAGCGTACTAGCGGGGTTTCAAGAGACCCAGTACTTC
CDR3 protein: CASSVLAGFQETQYF

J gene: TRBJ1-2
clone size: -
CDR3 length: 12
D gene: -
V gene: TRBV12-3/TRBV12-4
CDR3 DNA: TGTGCCAGTTTTAACCCCCAGCAATACCCCACCTTC
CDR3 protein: CASFNPQQYPTF

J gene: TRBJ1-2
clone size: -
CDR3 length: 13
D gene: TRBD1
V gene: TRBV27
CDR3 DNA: TGTGCCAGCAGTATGACAGGGGCGGCGAGCTACACCTTC
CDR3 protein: CASSMTGAASYTF

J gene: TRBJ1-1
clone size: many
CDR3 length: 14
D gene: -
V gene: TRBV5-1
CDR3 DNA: TGCGCCAGCAGCTTGTTGGGGACGAACACTGAAGCTTTCTTT
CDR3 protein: CASSLLGTNTEAFF

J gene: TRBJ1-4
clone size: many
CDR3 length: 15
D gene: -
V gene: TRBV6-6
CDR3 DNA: TGTGCCAGCAGACCCACGGGGGAAGCTAATGAAAAACTGTTTTTT
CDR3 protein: CASRPTGEANEKLFF

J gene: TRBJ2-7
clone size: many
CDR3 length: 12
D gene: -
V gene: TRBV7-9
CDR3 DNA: TGTGCCAGCAGAAGGACAGAAAACACTCAGTACTTC
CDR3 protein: CASRRTENTQYF

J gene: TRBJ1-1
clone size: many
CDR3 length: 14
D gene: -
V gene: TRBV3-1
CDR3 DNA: TGTGCCAGCAGCCAAGGGGAGGGATCCACTGAAGCTTTCTTT
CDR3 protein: CASSQGEGSTEAFF

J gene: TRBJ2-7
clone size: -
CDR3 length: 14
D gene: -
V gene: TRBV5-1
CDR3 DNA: TGCGCCAGCAGCTTTCCAACAGGGACCGGCGAGCAGTACTTC
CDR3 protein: CASSFPTGTGEQYF

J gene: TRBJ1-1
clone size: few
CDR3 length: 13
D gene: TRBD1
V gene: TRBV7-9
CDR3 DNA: TGTGCCACCCGACAGGGGGCGAGCACTGAAGCTTTCTTT
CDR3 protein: CATRQGASTEAFF

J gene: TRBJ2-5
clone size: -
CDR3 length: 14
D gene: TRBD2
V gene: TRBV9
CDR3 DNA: TGTGCCAGCAGCGGAGCGGGGGGGATGGGGACCCAGTACTTC
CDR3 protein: CASSGAGGMGTQYF

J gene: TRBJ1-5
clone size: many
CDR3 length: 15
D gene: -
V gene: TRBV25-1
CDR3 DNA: TGTGCCAGCAGTGAATCGGGGGTAGGGGGGCAGCCCCAGCATTTT
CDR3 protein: CASSESGVGGQPQHF

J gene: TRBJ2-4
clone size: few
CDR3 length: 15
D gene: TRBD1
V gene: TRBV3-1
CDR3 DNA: TGTGCCAGCAGCCAAGAGGGACAGCTAAAAAACATTCAGTACTTC
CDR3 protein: CASSQEGQLKNIQYF

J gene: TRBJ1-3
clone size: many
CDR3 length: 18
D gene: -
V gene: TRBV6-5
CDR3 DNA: TGTGCCAGCAGTTCCACCTCACTCCTGAGGGGGTCTGGAAACACCATATATTTT
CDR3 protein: CASSSTSLLRGSGNTIYF

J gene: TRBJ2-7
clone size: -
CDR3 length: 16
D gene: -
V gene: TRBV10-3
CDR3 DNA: TGTGCCATCAGTGACCCGTCGAGGGGGGGACGTCACGAGCAGTACTTC
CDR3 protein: CAISDPSRGGRHEQYF

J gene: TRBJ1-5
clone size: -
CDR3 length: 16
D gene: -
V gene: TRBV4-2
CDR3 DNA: TGTGCCAGCAGCCAAGATGGAAGGATCGAGGCTCAGCCCCAGCATTTT
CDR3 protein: CASSQDGRIEAQPQHF

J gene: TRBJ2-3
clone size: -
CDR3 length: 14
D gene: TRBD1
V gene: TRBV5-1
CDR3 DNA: TGCGCCAGCAGCTCCCAGACAGGGGCAGATACGCAGTATTTT
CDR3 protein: CASSSQTGADTQYF

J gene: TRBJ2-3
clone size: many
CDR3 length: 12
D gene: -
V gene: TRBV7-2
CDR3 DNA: TGTGCCAGCAGCGCTCACCCAGATACGCAGTATTTT
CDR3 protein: CASSAHPDTQYF

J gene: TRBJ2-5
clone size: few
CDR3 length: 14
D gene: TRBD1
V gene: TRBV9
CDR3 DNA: TGTGCCAGCAGCCCGGGGACAGGGTTCGAGACCCAGTACTTC
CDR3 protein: CASSPGTGFETQYF

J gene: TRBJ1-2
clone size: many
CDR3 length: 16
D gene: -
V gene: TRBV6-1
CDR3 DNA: TGTGCCAGCAGTGAAGATGGTCGGGGTTATACCTATGGCTACACCTTC
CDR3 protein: CASSEDGRGYTYGYTF

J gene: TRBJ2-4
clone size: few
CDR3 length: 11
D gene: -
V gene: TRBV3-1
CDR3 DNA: TGTGCCAGCAGCCAAGCCGGGTATCAGTACTTC
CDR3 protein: CASSQAGYQYF

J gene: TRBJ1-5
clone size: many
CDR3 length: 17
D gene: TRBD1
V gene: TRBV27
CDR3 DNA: TGTGCCAGCAGTTTACGACAGGGGGCGGTGAACAATCAGCCCCAGCATTTT
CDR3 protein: CASSLRQGAVNNQPQHF

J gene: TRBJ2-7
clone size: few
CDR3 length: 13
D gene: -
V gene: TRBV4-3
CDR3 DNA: TGCGCCAGCAGCCAAGTTATAGGGAGCGAGCAGTACTTC
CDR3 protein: CASSQVIGSEQYF

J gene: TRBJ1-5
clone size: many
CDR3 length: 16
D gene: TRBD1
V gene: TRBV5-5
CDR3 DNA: TGTGCCAGCAGCCCAAGGCCCACAGGGGTTGGTCAGCCCCAGCATTTT
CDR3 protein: CASSPRPTGVGQPQHF